This TCR beta chain was sequenced in a study of identifying expanded T cells in peripheral blood. Study-wide results and caveats: Variance in clone template counts between approximately two-week samples significantly increased with total template count across all healthy donors.

The data were produced by immunoSEQ multiplex PCR, yet TCRdb's version contains in-frame clones alone and is incomplete. The sample has about 91,000 clones, roughly 86% seen once. Per germline, CDR1 SNHLY and CDR2 FYNNEI. The CDR3 consists of 15 residues. Trimming cost V 2 bases and J 6 bases; bases outside gene matches: 3. Worth noting for this clone: Antigen unknown.

The chain links TRBV2 to TRBJ1-5, with 11 bases identical to TRBD1. Source material: blood. This sequence originates from a person aged 18 to 75 in good health. The CDR3 DNA reads TGTGCCAGCAGTGAACAGGGACAGGGGGGTCAGCCCCAGCATTTT. This encodes CASSEQGQGGQPQHF.